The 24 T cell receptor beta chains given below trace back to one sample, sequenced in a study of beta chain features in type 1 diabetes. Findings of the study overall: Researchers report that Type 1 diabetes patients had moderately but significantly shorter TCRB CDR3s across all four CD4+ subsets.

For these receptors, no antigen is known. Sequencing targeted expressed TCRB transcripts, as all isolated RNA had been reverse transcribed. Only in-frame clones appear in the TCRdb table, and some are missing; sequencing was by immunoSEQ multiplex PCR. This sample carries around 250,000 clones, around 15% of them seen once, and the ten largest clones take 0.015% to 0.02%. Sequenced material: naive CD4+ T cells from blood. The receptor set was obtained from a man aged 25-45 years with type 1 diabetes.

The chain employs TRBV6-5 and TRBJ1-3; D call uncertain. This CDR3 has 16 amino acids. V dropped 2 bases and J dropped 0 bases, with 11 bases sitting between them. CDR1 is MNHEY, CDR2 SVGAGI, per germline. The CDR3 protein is CASSYDGIVSGNTIYF. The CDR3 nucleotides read TGTGCCAGCAGTTACGACGGGATCGTCTCTGGAAACACCATATATTTT.

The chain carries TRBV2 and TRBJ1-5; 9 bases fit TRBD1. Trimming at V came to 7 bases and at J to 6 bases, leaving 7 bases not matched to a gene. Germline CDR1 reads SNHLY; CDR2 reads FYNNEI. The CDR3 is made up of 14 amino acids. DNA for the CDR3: TGTGCCAGCAAACCGGGACAGGGCGTTCAGCCCCAGCATTTT. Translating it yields CASKPGQGVQPQHF.

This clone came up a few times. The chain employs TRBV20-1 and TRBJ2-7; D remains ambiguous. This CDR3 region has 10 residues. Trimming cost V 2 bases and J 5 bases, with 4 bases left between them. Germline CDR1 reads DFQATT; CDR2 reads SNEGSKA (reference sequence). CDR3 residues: CSARPNEQYF. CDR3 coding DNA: TGCAGTGCTAGACCTAACGAGCAGTACTTC.

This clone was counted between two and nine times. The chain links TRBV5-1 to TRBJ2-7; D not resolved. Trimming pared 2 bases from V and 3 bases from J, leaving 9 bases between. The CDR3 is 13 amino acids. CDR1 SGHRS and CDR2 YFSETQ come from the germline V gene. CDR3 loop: CASSLDNNYEQYF. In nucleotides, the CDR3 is TGCGCCAGCAGCTTAGACAATAACTACGAGCAGTACTTC.

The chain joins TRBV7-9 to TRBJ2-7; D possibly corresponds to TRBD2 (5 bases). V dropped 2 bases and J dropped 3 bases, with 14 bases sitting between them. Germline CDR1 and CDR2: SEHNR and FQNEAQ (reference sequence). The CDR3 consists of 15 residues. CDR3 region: CASSLIYGGHYEQYF. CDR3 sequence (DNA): TGTGCCAGCAGCTTAATCTACGGAGGCCACTACGAGCAGTACTTC.

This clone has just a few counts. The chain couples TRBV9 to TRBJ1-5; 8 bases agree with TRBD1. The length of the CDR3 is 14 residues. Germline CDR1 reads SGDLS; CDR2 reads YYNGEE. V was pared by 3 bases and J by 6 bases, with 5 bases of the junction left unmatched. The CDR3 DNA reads TGTGCCAGCAGCGCCGGACAGGGACGTCAGCCCCAGCATTTT. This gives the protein CASSAGQGRQPQHF.

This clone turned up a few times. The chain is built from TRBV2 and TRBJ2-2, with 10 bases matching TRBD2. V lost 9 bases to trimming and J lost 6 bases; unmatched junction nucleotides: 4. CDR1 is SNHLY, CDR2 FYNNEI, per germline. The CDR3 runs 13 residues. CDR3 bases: TGTGCCAGTCAGCGGGAGGGCCCCGGGGAGCTGTTTTTT. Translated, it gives CASQREGPGELFF.

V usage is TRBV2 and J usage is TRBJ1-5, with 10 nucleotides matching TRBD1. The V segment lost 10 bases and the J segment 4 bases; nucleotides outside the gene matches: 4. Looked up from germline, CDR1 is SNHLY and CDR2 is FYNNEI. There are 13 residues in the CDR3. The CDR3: CATRDRGNQPQHF. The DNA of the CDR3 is TGTGCCACCCGGGACAGGGGAAATCAGCCCCAGCATTTT.

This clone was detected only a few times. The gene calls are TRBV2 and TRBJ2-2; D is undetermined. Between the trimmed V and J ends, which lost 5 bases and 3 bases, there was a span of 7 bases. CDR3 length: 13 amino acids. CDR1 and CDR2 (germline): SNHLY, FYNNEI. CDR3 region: CASSIVDTGELFF. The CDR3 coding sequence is TGTGCCAGCAGTATAGTGGACACCGGGGAGCTGTTTTTT.

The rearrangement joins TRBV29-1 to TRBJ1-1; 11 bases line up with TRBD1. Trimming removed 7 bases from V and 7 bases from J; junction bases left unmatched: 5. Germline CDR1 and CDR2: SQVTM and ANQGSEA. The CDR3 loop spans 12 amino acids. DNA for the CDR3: TGCAGCGGTGGACAGGGGGCGGGTGAAGCTTTCTTT. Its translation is CSGGQGAGEAFF.

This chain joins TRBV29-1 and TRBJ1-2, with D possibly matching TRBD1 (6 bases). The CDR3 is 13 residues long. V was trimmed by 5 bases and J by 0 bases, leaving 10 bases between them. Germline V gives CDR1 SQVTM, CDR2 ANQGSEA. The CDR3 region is CSVRTVANYGYTF. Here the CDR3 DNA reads TGCAGCGTTCGGACAGTAGCTAACTATGGCTACACCTTC.

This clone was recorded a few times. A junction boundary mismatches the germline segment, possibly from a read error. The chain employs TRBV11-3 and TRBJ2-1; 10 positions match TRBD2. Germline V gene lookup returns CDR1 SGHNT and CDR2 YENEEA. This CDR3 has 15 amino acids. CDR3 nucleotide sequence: TGTGCCAGCAGGTTAGAGCGGGAGGGCGGGGATGAGCAGTTCTTC. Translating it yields CASRLEREGGDEQFF.

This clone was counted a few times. CDR3 bases: TGCAGCGTTGTCGCGGAAAACAAAAACATTCAGTACTTC. This encodes CSVVAENKNIQYF. V gene TRBV29-1 combines with J gene TRBJ2-4; D is unresolved. The CDR3 consists of 13 residues. V lost 4 bases and J 3 bases, leaving 10 bases between the germline ends. Per germline, CDR1 SQVTM and CDR2 ANQGSEA.

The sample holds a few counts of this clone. Written as DNA, the CDR3 is TGTGCAAACCGGGACAGGAGCTACAATGAGCAGTTCTTC. This sequence encodes CANRDRSYNEQFF. The chain uses TRBV2 and TRBJ2-1, with 8 bases that match TRBD1. CDR1 SNHLY and CDR2 FYNNEI come from the germline V gene. The CDR3 has 13 residues.

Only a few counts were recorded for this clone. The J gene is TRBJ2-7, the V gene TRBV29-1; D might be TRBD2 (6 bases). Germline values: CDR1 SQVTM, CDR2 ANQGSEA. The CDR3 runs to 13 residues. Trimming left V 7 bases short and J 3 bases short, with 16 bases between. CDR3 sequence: CSALRDFSYEQYF. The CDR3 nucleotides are TGCAGCGCCCTACGGGACTTTAGCTACGAGCAGTACTTC.

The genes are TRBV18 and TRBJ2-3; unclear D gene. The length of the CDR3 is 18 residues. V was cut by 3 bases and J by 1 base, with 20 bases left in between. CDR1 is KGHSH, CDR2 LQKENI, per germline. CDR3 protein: CASSPLPYLDARTDTQYF. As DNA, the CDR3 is TGTGCCAGCTCACCCTTGCCCTACCTAGACGCTCGCACAGATACGCAGTATTTT.

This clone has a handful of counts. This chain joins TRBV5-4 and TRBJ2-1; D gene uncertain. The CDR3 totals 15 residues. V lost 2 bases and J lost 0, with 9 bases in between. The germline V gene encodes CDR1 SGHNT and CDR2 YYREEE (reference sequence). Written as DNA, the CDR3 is TGTGCCAGCAGCTTAGCGTCCAGCTCCTACAATGAGCAGTTCTTC. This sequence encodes CASSLASSSYNEQFF.

As DNA, the CDR3 is TGTGCCAGCAGCCAACGACAGAGGAACACTGAAGCTTTCTTT. Its translation: CASSQRQRNTEAFF. The rearrangement uses TRBV7-9 and TRBJ1-1, with D maybe TRBD1 (5 bases). CDR1 and CDR2 (germline): SEHNR, FQNEAQ (reference sequence). This CDR3 region has 14 residues. Trimming removed 5 bases from V and 1 base from J, with 11 bases in between.

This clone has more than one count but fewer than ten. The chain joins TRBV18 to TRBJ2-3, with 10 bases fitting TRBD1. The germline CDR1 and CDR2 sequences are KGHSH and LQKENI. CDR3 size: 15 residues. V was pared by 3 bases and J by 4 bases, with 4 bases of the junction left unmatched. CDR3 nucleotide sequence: TGTGCCAGCTCACCCGGGACAGGGGACGCAGATACGCAGTATTTT. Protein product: CASSPGTGDADTQYF.

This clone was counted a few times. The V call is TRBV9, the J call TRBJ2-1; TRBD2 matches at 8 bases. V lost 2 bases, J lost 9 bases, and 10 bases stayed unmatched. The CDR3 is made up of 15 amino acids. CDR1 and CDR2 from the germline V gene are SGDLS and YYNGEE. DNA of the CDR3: TGTGCCAGCAGCGTGACCCTAGCGGGTCCTGCTGAGCAGTTCTTC. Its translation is CASSVTLAGPAEQFF.

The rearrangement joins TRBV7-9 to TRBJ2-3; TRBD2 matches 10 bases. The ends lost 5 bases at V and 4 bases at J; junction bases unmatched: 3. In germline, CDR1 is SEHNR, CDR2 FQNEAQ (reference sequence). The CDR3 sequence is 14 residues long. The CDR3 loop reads CASSPGLASDTQYF. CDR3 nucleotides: TGTGCCAGCAGCCCGGGACTAGCGTCAGATACGCAGTATTTT. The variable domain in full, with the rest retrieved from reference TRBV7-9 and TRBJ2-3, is DTGVSQNPRHKITKRGQNVTFRCDPISEHNRLYWYRQTLGQGPEFLTYFQNEAQLEKSRLLSDRFSAERPKGSFSTLEIQRTEQGDSAMYLCASSPGLASDTQYFGPGTRLTVL.

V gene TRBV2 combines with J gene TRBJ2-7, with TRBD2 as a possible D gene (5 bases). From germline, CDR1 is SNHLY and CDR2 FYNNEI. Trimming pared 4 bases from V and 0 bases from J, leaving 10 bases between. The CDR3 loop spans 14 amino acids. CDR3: CASSVRDSSYEQYF. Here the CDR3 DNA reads TGTGCCAGCAGTGTGAGGGATAGCTCCTACGAGCAGTACTTC.

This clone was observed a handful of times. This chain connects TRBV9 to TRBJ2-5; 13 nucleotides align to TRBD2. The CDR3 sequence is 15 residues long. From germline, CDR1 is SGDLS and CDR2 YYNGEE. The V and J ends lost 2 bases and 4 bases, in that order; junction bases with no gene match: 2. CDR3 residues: CASSVGLAGAETQYF. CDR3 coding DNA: TGTGCCAGCAGCGTTGGACTAGCGGGAGCAGAGACCCAGTACTTC.

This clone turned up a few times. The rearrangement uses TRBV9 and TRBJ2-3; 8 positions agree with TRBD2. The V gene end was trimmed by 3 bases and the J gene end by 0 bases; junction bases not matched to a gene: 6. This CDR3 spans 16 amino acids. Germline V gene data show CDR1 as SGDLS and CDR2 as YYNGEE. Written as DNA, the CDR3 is TGTGCCAGCAGCGGTCGTAGCGGGATTAGCACAGATACGCAGTATTTT. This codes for CASSGRSGISTDTQYF.